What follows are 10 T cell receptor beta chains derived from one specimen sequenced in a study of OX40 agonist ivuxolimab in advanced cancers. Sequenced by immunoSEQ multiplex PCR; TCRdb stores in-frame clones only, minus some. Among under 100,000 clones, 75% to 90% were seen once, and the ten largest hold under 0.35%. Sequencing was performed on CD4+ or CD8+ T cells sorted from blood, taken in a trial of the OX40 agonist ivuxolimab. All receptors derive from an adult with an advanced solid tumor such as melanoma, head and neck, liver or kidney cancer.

The chain's CDR3 is CASSQDSGELYGYTF. For the CDR3, the DNA is TGCGCCAGCAGCCAAGATAGTGGCGAGTTGTATGGCTACACCTTC. The genes are TRBV4-1 and TRBJ1-2; unclear D gene. V dropped 0 bases and J dropped 5 bases, with 13 bases sitting between them. Germline V CDR1 and CDR2: MGHRA, YSYEKL. The CDR3 covers 15 residues.

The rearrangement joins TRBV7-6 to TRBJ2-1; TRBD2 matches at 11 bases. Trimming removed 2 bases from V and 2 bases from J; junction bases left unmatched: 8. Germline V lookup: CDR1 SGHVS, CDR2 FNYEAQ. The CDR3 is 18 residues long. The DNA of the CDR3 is TGTGCCAGCAGCTTACGGGCTAGCGGGGGGACGACCTACAATGAGCAGTTCTTC. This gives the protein CASSLRASGGTTYNEQFF.

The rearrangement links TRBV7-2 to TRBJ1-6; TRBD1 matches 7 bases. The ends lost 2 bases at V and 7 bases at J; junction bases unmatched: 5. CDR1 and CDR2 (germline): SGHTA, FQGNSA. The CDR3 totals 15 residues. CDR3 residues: CASSLQGQKNSPLHF. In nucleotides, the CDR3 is TGTGCCAGCAGCTTACAGGGACAGAAGAATTCACCCCTCCACTTT.

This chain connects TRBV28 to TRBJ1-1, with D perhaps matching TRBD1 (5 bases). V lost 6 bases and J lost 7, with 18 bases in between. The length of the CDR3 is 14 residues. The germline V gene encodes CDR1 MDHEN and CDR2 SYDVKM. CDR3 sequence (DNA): TGTGCCAGCAGCTACCCTGGCCAGGGTATTGAAGCTTTCTTT. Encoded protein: CASSYPGQGIEAFF.

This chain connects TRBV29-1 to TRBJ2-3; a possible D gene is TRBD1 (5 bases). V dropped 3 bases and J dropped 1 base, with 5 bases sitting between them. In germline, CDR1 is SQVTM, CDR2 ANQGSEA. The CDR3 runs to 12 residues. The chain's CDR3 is CSVETGTDTQYF. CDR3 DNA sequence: TGCAGCGTTGAGACAGGCACAGATACGCAGTATTTT.

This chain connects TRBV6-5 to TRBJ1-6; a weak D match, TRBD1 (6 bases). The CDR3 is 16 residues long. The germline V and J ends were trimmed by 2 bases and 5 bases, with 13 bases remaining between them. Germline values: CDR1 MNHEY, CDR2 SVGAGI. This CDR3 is CASSYTGARNNSPLHF. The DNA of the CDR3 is TGTGCCAGCAGTTACACGGGGGCGAGGAATAATTCACCCCTCCACTTT.

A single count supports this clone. CDR3 amino acids: CASSRSLLAGRRTQYF. CDR3 DNA sequence: TGTGCCAGCAGCCGAAGTCTACTAGCGGGGCGACGGACCCAGTACTTC. This chain links TRBV13 with TRBJ2-5, with TRBD2 identical over 10 bases. Trimming cost V 5 bases and J 7 bases; bases outside gene matches: 13. This CDR3 comprises 16 residues. Germline assignment: CDR1 PRHDT and CDR2 FYEKMQ (reference sequence).

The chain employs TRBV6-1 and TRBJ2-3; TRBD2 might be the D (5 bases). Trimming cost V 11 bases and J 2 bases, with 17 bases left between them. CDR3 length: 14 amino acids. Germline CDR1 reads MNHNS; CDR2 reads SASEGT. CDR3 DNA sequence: TGTGCCTCAAGCAGTGGGAGTCCCACAGATACGCAGTATTTT. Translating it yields CASSSGSPTDTQYF.

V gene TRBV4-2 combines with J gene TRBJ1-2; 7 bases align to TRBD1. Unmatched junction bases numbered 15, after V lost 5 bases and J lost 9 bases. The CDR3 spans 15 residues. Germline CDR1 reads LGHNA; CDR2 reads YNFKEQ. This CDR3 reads CASSTGGPGQYRYTF. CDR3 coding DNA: TGTGCCAGCAGCACCGGCGGCCCGGGACAGTATCGCTACACCTTC.

The CDR3 DNA sequence: TGTGCCATCAGTGAGTATCCTAGCGGGAGTAAGGATGAGCAGTTCTTC. Amino acids: CAISEYPSGSKDEQFF. The J gene is TRBJ2-1, the V gene TRBV10-3; 10 positions agree with TRBD2. The ends lost 1 base at V and 8 bases at J; junction bases unmatched: 8. CDR3 length: 16 residues. The germline gives CDR1 ENHRY, CDR2 SYGVKD.